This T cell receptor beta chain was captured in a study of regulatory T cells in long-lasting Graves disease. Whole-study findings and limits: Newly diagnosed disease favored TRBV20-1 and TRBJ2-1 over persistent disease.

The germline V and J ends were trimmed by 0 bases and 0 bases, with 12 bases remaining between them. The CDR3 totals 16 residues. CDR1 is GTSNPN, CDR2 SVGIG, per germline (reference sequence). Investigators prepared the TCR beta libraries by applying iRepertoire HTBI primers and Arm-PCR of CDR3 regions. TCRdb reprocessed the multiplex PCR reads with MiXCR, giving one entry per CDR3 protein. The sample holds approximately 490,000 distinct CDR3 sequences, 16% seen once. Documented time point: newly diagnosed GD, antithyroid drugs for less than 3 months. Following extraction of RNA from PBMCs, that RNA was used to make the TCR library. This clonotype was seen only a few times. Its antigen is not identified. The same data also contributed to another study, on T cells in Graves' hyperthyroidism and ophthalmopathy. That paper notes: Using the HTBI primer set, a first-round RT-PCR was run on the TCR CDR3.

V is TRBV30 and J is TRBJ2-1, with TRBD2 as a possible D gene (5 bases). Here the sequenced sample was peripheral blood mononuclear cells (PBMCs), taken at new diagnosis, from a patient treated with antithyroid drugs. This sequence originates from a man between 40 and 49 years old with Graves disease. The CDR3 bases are TGTGCCTGGAGTGTAGGACTTCTACTCTCCTACAATGAGCAGTTCTTC. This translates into CAWSVGLLLSYNEQFF.